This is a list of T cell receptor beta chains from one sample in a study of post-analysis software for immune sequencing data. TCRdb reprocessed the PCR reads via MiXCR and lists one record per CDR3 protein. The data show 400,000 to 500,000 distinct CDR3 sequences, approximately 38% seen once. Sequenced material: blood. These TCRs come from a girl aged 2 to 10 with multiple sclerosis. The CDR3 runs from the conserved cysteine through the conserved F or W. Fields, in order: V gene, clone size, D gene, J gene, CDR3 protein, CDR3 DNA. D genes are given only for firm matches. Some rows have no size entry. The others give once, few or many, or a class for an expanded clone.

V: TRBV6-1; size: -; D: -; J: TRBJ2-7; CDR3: CASGWKANSYEQYF; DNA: TGTGCCAGCGGGTGGAAGGCGAATTCCTACGAGCAGTACTTC
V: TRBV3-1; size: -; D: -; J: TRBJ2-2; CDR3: CASSVQGEGTGELFF; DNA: TGTGCCAGCAGCGTACAGGGAGAGGGGACCGGGGAGCTGTTTTTT
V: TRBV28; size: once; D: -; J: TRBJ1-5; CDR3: CASRTQGDSQPQHF; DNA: TGTGCCAGCAGGACACAGGGCGATAGTCAGCCCCAGCATTTT
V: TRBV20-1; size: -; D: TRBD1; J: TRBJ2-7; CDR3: CSAIQGGGEQYF; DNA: TGCAGTGCTATACAGGGGGGAGGCGAGCAGTACTTC
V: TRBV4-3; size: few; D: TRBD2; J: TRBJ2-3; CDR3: CASSQEGVAGTDTQYF; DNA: TGCGCCAGCAGCCAAGAGGGGGTAGCGGGAACAGATACGCAGTATTTT
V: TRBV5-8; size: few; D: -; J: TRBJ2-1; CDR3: CASSFMGSGHNEQFF; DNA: TGTGCCAGCAGCTTTATGGGGTCAGGTCACAATGAGCAGTTCTTC
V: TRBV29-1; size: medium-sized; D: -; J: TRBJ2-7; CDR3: CSTRVPDSYEQYF; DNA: TGCAGCACCCGGGTCCCCGACTCCTACGAGCAGTACTTC
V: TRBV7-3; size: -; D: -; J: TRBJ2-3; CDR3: CASSTLSSDTQYF; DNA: TGTGCCAGCAGCACCCTCTCCTCAGATACACAGTATTTT
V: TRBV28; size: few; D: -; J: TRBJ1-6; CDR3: CASSSPPMAGTLHF; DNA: TGTGCCAGCAGTTCTCCCCCCATGGCAGGAACACTCCACTTT
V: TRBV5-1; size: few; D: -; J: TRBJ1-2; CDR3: CASSLDDGAYYGYTF; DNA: TGCGCCAGCAGCTTGGATGACGGGGCCTACTATGGCTACACCTTC
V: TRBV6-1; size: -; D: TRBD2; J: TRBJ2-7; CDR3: CASSRTSGTTSSYEQYF; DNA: TGTGCCAGCAGCCGGACTAGCGGGACAACCAGCTCCTACGAGCAGTACTTC
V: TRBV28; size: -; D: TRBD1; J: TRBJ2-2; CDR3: CASSLLTGQGTGELFF; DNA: TGTGCCAGCAGTTTATTAACGGGACAGGGGACCGGGGAGCTGTTTTTT
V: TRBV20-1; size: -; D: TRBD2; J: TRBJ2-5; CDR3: CSGVSGRRETQYF; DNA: TGCAGTGGGGTGAGCGGGAGAAGAGAGACCCAGTACTTC
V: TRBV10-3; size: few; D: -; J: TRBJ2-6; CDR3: CAINQLGPTGANVLTF; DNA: TGTGCCATCAACCAGTTGGGGCCTACAGGGGCCAACGTCCTGACTTTC
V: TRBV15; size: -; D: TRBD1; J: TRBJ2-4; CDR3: CATSKGQGTMAKNIQYF; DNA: TGTGCCACCAGCAAGGGACAGGGGACGATGGCCAAAAACATTCAGTACTTC
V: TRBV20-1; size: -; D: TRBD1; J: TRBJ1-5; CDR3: CSAYPGGSNQPQHF; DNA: TGCAGTGCATATCCAGGGGGGAGCAATCAGCCCCAGCATTTT
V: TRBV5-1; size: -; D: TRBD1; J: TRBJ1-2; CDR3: CASSEQGGQGASYTF; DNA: TGCGCCAGCAGCGAACAAGGAGGACAGGGGGCTAGCTACACCTTC
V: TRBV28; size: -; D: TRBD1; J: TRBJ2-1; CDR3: CASRGGGTGVHEQFF; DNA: TGTGCCAGCAGGGGGGGCGGGACAGGGGTACATGAGCAGTTCTTC
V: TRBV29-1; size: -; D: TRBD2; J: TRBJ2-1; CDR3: CSVAGLAGDEQFF; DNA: TGCAGCGTCGCTGGGCTAGCGGGGGATGAGCAGTTCTTC
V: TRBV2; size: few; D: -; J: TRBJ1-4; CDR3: CASSRTSTGAKLFF; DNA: TGTGCCAGCAGTCGGACTTCCACCGGGGCGAAACTGTTTTTT
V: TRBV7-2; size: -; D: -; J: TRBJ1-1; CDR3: CASSRHVGPNTEAFF; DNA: TGTGCCAGCTCACGGCACGTTGGACCCAACACTGAAGCTTTCTTT
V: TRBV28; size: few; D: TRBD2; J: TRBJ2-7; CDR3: CASSFYHRTSSYEQYF; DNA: TGTGCCAGCAGTTTCTACCACCGGACTAGCAGCTACGAGCAGTACTTC
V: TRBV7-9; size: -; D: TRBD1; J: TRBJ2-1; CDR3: CASSSITGAPHNEQFF; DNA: TGTGCCAGCAGCTCCATTACAGGGGCGCCCCACAATGAGCAGTTCTTC
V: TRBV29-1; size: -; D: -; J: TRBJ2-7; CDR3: CSVAARDGTYEQYF; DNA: TGCAGCGTTGCCGCCCGGGACGGAACCTACGAGCAGTACTTC
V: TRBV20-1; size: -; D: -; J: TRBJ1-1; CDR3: CSAPNLGGTTEAFF; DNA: TGCAGTGCCCCCAACCTTGGGGGGACCACTGAAGCTTTCTTT
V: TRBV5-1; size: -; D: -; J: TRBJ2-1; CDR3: CASSFGSDEQFF; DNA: TGCGCCAGCAGTTTCGGTAGCGATGAGCAGTTCTTC
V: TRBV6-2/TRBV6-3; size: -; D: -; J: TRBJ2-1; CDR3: CASMGLHEQFF; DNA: TGTGCCAGCATGGGACTTCATGAGCAGTTCTTC
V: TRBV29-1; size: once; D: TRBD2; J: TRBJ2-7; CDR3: CSVHSGGTDAYEQYF; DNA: TGCAGCGTTCATTCGGGGGGGACGGACGCCTACGAGCAGTACTTC
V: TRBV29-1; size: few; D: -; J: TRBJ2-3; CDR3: CSVLQGADAQYF; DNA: TGCAGCGTCTTACAGGGCGCAGATGCGCAGTATTTT
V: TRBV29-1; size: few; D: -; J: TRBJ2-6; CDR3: CSVDVPGLSGANVLTF; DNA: TGCAGCGTTGATGTTCCGGGTCTCTCTGGGGCCAACGTCCTGACTTTC
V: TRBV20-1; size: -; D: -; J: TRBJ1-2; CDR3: CSARDPGEWGYGYTF; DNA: TGCAGTGCTAGAGATCCAGGGGAGTGGGGCTATGGCTACACCTTC
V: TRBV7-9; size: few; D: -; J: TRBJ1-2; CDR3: CASSLAVAGTNGYTF; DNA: TGTGCCAGCAGCTTAGCGGTCGCCGGGACCAATGGCTACACCTTC
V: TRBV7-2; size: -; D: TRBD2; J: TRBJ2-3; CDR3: CASSLTSGRAGTDTQYF; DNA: TGTGCCAGCAGCTTGACTAGCGGGAGGGCCGGCACAGATACGCAGTATTTT
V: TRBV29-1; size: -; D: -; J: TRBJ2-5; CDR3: CSVPNLGQEETQYF; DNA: TGCAGCGTGCCTAACCTTGGGCAGGAAGAGACCCAGTACTTC
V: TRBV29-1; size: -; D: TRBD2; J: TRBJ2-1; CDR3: CSVEGVTSGSSYNEQFF; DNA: TGCAGCGTTGAAGGAGTGACGAGCGGGAGTTCATACAATGAGCAGTTCTTC
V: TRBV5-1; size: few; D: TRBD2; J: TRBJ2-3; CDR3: CASSQSNSGVTDTQYF; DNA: TGCGCCAGCAGCCAAAGTAATAGCGGGGTCACAGATACGCAGTATTTT